This is a list of T cell receptor beta chains from one sample in a study of human T cells and chemical hapten exposure. TCRdb passed the 5' RACE reads through MiXCR, listing each CDR3 protein once. The profile shows over 95,000 distinct CDR3 sequences, roughly 19% of them singletons. The receptors originated from a human donor in good health. CDR3s include the opening cysteine and the closing phenylalanine or tryptophan. The order of the fields is clone size, D gene, J gene, V gene, CDR3 DNA, CDR3 protein. D genes are given only for firm matches. Size is stated for part of the rows, as once, few or many counts, or as a class when the clone is expanded.

clone size: few
D gene: NA
J gene: TRBJ2-7
V gene: TRBV5-1
CDR3 DNA: TGCGCCAGCAGCTTGCCCGGGTCCTCCTACGAGCAGTACTTC
CDR3 protein: CASSLPGSSYEQYF

clone size: NA
D gene: NA
J gene: TRBJ2-7
V gene: TRBV5-4
CDR3 DNA: TGTGCCAGCTCTATTAGCAGAGGACCCTACGAGCAGTACTTC
CDR3 protein: CASSISRGPYEQYF

clone size: few
D gene: NA
J gene: TRBJ2-5
V gene: TRBV10-3
CDR3 DNA: TGTGCCATCCTTGGCCAAGGACAAGAGACCCAGTACTTC
CDR3 protein: CAILGQGQETQYF

clone size: many
D gene: TRBD1
J gene: TRBJ2-7
V gene: TRBV30
CDR3 DNA: TGTGCCTGGAGTGTAACCGGACAGGGGCGCTACGAGCAGTACTTC
CDR3 protein: CAWSVTGQGRYEQYF

clone size: NA
D gene: TRBD1
J gene: TRBJ1-1
V gene: TRBV19
CDR3 DNA: TGTGCCAGGGGGGACAGACCGAACACTGAAGCTTTCTTT
CDR3 protein: CARGDRPNTEAFF

clone size: once
D gene: NA
J gene: TRBJ2-3
V gene: TRBV5-1
CDR3 DNA: TGCGCCAGCAGCTTGGCAGAAGAAGATACGCAGTATTTT
CDR3 protein: CASSLAEEDTQYF

clone size: NA
D gene: TRBD1
J gene: TRBJ2-3
V gene: TRBV28
CDR3 DNA: TGTGCCAGCAGTCCGCCGGACAGGGATACAGATACGCAGTATTTT
CDR3 protein: CASSPPDRDTDTQYF

clone size: many
D gene: NA
J gene: TRBJ1-5
V gene: TRBV20-1
CDR3 DNA: TGCAGTGCTAGGGACAACTATAGCAATCAGCCCCAGCATTTT
CDR3 protein: CSARDNYSNQPQHF

clone size: NA
D gene: TRBD2
J gene: TRBJ2-3
V gene: TRBV7-9
CDR3 DNA: TGTGCCAGCAGCTTTAGCGGGACCGACACAGATACGCAGTATTTT
CDR3 protein: CASSFSGTDTDTQYF

clone size: few
D gene: NA
J gene: TRBJ2-7
V gene: TRBV6-2/TRBV6-3
CDR3 DNA: TGTGCCAGCAGTCCCCTGGGGGACGAGCAGTACTTC
CDR3 protein: CASSPLGDEQYF

clone size: few
D gene: TRBD2
J gene: TRBJ2-1
V gene: TRBV5-4
CDR3 DNA: TGTGCCAGCAGCTTGCTAGCGGGAGGGAGGTACAATGAGCAGTTCTTC
CDR3 protein: CASSLLAGGRYNEQFF

clone size: few
D gene: NA
J gene: TRBJ1-4
V gene: TRBV18
CDR3 DNA: TGTGCCAGCTCCCCCCGACAGGTTTCAACTAATGAAAAACTGTTTTTT
CDR3 protein: CASSPRQVSTNEKLFF

clone size: NA
D gene: NA
J gene: TRBJ2-1
V gene: TRBV3-1
CDR3 DNA: TGTGCCAGCAGCCAAGATATCCAGCGGACCGTCTACAATGAGCAGTTCTTC
CDR3 protein: CASSQDIQRTVYNEQFF

clone size: NA
D gene: NA
J gene: TRBJ1-1
V gene: TRBV11-2
CDR3 DNA: TGTGCCAGCAGCTTAGTTGTACATTTGAACACTGAAGCTTTCTTT
CDR3 protein: CASSLVVHLNTEAFF

clone size: NA
D gene: TRBD1
J gene: TRBJ1-3
V gene: TRBV13
CDR3 DNA: TGTGCCAGCAGCTTTCAAGGGACAGGGTCTGGAAACACCATATATTTT
CDR3 protein: CASSFQGTGSGNTIYF

clone size: few
D gene: TRBD2
J gene: TRBJ2-3
V gene: TRBV9
CDR3 DNA: TGTGCCAGCAGCCTGGCGACTAGCGCCCTTAGCACAGATACGCAGTATTTT
CDR3 protein: CASSLATSALSTDTQYF

clone size: NA
D gene: NA
J gene: TRBJ1-5
V gene: TRBV24-1
CDR3 DNA: TGTGCCACCAGTGATTTAGACAGCAATCAGCCCCAGCATTTT
CDR3 protein: CATSDLDSNQPQHF

clone size: NA
D gene: NA
J gene: TRBJ2-3
V gene: TRBV28
CDR3 DNA: TGTGCCAGCAGTTTATCAGCGGAGGACACAGATACGCAGTATTTT
CDR3 protein: CASSLSAEDTDTQYF

clone size: NA
D gene: NA
J gene: TRBJ2-6
V gene: TRBV4-1
CDR3 DNA: TGCGCCAGCAGCCAAGAGCCCACTCCCAACTCTGGGGCCAACGTCCTGACTTTC
CDR3 protein: CASSQEPTPNSGANVLTF

clone size: NA
D gene: TRBD1
J gene: TRBJ1-2
V gene: TRBV15
CDR3 DNA: TGTGCCACCAGCAGAGTCGAGACAGGGGGTGGCTACACCTTC
CDR3 protein: CATSRVETGGGYTF

clone size: NA
D gene: TRBD2
J gene: TRBJ2-2
V gene: TRBV30
CDR3 DNA: TGTGCCTGGAGTGTACGAGCGGGAGGTTTCACCGGGGAGCTGTTTTTT
CDR3 protein: CAWSVRAGGFTGELFF

clone size: few
D gene: TRBD1
J gene: TRBJ1-4
V gene: TRBV27
CDR3 DNA: TGTGCCAGCAGTCGCGACAGGGCGGGCAATGAAAAACTGTTTTTT
CDR3 protein: CASSRDRAGNEKLFF

clone size: few
D gene: NA
J gene: TRBJ2-4
V gene: TRBV28
CDR3 DNA: TGTGCCAGGTCAACCCCCAGCCCTCCGTACTTC
CDR3 protein: CARSTPSPPYF

clone size: NA
D gene: NA
J gene: TRBJ2-3
V gene: TRBV12-3/TRBV12-4
CDR3 DNA: TGTGCCAGCAGTCCATATATAGATACGCAGTATTTT
CDR3 protein: CASSPYIDTQYF

clone size: NA
D gene: NA
J gene: TRBJ2-7
V gene: TRBV20-1
CDR3 DNA: TGCAGTGGGGGGGACACCAGCTCCTACGAGCAGTACTTC
CDR3 protein: CSGGDTSSYEQYF

clone size: NA
D gene: NA
J gene: TRBJ2-7
V gene: TRBV20-1
CDR3 DNA: TGCAGTGCTAGATCTGAGTGGACGGGATCCCCCCTCGAGCAGTACTTC
CDR3 protein: CSARSEWTGSPLEQYF

clone size: NA
D gene: TRBD1
J gene: TRBJ1-2
V gene: TRBV11-2
CDR3 DNA: TGTGCCAGCAGCTCATACAGGGGGCCGCGGTGGGGCTACACCTTC
CDR3 protein: CASSSYRGPRWGYTF

clone size: few
D gene: NA
J gene: TRBJ1-1
V gene: TRBV6-6
CDR3 DNA: TGTGCCAGCAGGGAGGACCTCCCGAACACTGAAGCTTTCTTT
CDR3 protein: CASREDLPNTEAFF

clone size: NA
D gene: NA
J gene: TRBJ1-4
V gene: TRBV30
CDR3 DNA: TGTGCCTGGAGTACCTCCCCCCAACTGTTTTTT
CDR3 protein: CAWSTSPQLFF